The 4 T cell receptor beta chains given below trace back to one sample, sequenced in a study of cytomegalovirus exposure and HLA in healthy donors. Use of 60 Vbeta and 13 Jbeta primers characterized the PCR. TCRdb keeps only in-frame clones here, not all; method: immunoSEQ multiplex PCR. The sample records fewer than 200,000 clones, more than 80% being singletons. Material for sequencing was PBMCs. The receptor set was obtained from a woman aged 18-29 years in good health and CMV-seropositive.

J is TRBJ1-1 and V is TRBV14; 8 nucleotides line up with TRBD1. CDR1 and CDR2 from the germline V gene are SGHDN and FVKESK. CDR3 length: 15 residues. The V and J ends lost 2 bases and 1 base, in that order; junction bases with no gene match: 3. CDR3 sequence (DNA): TGTGCCAGCAGCCAAACAGGGGGAGGGAACACTGAAGCTTTCTTT. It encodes CASSQTGGGNTEAFF. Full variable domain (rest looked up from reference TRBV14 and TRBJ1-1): EAGVTQFPSHSVIEKGQTVTLRCDPISGHDNLYWYRRVMGKEIKFLLHFVKESKQDESGMPNNRFLAERTGGTYSTLKVQPAELEDSGVYFCASSQTGGGNTEAFFGQGTRLTVV.

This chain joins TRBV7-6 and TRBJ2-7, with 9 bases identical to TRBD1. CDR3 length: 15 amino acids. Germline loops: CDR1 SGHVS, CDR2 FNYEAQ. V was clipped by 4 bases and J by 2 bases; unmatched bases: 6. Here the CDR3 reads CASSSPGTGTYEQYF. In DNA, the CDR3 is TGTGCCAGCAGCTCCCCCGGGACAGGGACCTACGAGCAGTACTTC.

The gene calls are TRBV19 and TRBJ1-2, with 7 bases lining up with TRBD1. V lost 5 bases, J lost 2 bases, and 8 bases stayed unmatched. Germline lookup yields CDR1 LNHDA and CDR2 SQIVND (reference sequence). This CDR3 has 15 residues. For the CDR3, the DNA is TGTGCCAGTAGTCGAACCAACAGGGGCAACTATGGCTACACCTTC. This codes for CASSRTNRGNYGYTF.

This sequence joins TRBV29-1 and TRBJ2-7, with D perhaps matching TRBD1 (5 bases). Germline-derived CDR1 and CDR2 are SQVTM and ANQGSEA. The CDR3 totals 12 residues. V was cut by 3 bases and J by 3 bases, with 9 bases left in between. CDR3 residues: CSVEVGLYEQYF. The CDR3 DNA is TGCAGCGTTGAGGTGGGGCTCTACGAGCAGTACTTC.